The rows below give T cell receptor beta chains drawn from one sample of a study of CD8+ T cells in alopecia areata. Using immunoSEQ multiplex PCR, the repertoire was profiled, and TCRdb retains in-frame clones only, with some absent. This repertoire shows 150,000 or so clones, about two thirds found once; its top ten account for approximately 0.91%. Material: CD4+ T cells sorted from blood, obtained at week 4, from a patient treated with tofacitinib. Receptors were obtained from a human donor with alopecia areata. Each CDR3 is given with its conserved first and last residue. The D gene is left open where the match is weak. Not all rows give a size; the values are once, few, many and, for expanded clones, a class.

-,-,TRBV6-5,TRBJ1-5,CASSYTDDQPQHF,TGTGCCAGCAGTTACACGGACGACCAGCCCCAGCATTTT
-,-,TRBV4-3,TRBJ1-1,CASSFTGTAATEAFF,TGCGCCAGCTCCTTCACCGGGACCGCCGCCACTGAAGCTTTCTTT
-,-,TRBV7-9,TRBJ1-2,CASSLSASRAYGYTF,TGTGCCAGCAGCTTATCTGCTAGTCGGGCATATGGCTACACCTTC
TRBD1,few,TRBV25-1,TRBJ1-2,CASSETGGPYGYTF,TGTGCCAGCAGTGAAACAGGGGGGCCCTATGGCTACACCTTC
-,-,TRBV5-1,TRBJ2-3,CASSLGGSTDTQYF,TGCGCCAGCAGCTTGGGGGGTAGCACAGATACGCAGTATTTT
-,few,TRBV29-1,TRBJ1-1,CSVGDIEAFF,TGCAGCGTTGGGGATATTGAAGCTTTCTTT
-,-,TRBV18,TRBJ2-7,CASSPIGTSYEQYF,TGTGCCAGCTCACCAATTGGGACCTCCTACGAGCAGTACTTC
-,-,TRBV7-2,TRBJ1-2,CASSSGGGARGYGYTF,TGTGCCAGCAGCTCTGGGGGAGGGGCGCGCGGCTATGGCTACACCTTC
-,-,TRBV5-1,TRBJ2-5,CASSLSGQAETQYF,TGCGCCAGCAGCTTGTCCGGGCAGGCGGAGACCCAGTACTTC
TRBD2,-,TRBV5-4,TRBJ2-1,CASSLESSGEHEQFF,TGTGCCAGCAGCTTGGAGTCTAGCGGGGAGCATGAGCAGTTCTTC
TRBD1,-,TRBV29-1,TRBJ1-1,CSAPARGTGMNTEAFF,TGCAGCGCCCCCGCAAGGGGGACAGGGATGAACACTGAAGCTTTCTTT
-,-,TRBV9,TRBJ2-3,CASSVEIGTSTDTQYF,TGTGCCAGCAGCGTAGAGATAGGAACAAGCACAGATACGCAGTATTTT
-,-,TRBV5-1,TRBJ2-7,CASSLAQGEYSYEQYF,TGCGCCAGCAGCTTGGCCCAGGGCGAGTACTCCTACGAGCAGTACTTC
-,-,TRBV25-1,TRBJ2-1,CASSEPVGHEQFF,TGTGCCAGCAGTGAACCCGTAGGCCATGAGCAGTTCTTC
-,-,TRBV29-1,TRBJ1-2,CSVVAGLGGYTF,TGCAGCGTTGTAGCGGGATTAGGGGGCTACACCTTC
-,few,TRBV11-2,TRBJ2-1,CASSPKGSSVNEQFF,TGTGCCAGCAGCCCGAAGGGCAGCTCGGTCAATGAGCAGTTCTTC
-,once,TRBV27,TRBJ1-6,CASSFYWARGHSPLHF,TGTGCCAGCAGTTTTTACTGGGCACGAGGCCATTCACCCCTCCACTTT
-,-,TRBV30,TRBJ1-5,CAWSARGAGNQPQHF,TGTGCCTGGAGCGCTAGGGGGGCTGGCAATCAGCCCCAGCATTTT
-,-,TRBV2,TRBJ2-1,CASSVGQFNEQFF,TGTGCCAGCAGTGTAGGACAGTTCAATGAGCAGTTCTTC
TRBD1,-,TRBV27,TRBJ1-1,CASSLNRGPNTEAFF,TGTGCCAGCAGTTTAAACAGGGGGCCGAACACTGAAGCTTTCTTT
-,-,TRBV29-1,TRBJ2-7,CSVPEVARQIYEQYF,TGCAGCGTTCCTGAGGTGGCTAGGCAGATCTACGAGCAGTACTTC
-,-,TRBV5-1,TRBJ2-3,CASSLQTENTDTQYF,TGCGCCAGCAGCCTTCAGACAGAGAACACAGATACGCAGTATTTT
TRBD1,few,TRBV6-6,TRBJ1-5,CASSRTGINQPQHF,TGTGCCAGCAGCCGGACAGGGATCAATCAGCCCCAGCATTTT
TRBD1,few,TRBV7-9,TRBJ2-3,CASRPQGITTDTQYF,TGTGCCAGCAGACCACAGGGGATTACCACAGATACGCAGTATTTT
-,-,TRBV10-3,TRBJ2-3,CAISESGVYLDTQYF,TGTGCCATCAGTGAGTCTGGGGTCTATCTCGATACGCAGTATTTT
-,-,TRBV7-4,TRBJ1-1,CASSPYKNTEAFF,TGTGCCAGCAGCCCGTACAAGAACACTGAAGCTTTCTTT
-,-,TRBV6-5,TRBJ1-2,CASQGRDNGYTF,TGTGCCTCCCAGGGCAGGGACAATGGCTACACCTTC
-,-,TRBV18,TRBJ2-2,CASSPLFAGELFF,TGTGCCAGCTCACCATTATTTGCCGGGGAGCTGTTTTTT
-,-,TRBV7-6,TRBJ1-3,CASSLEVGNTIYF,TGTGCCAGCAGCTTAGAAGTGGGAAACACCATATATTTT
TRBD1,-,TRBV15,TRBJ1-6,CATSSRDRKNSPLHF,TGTGCCACCAGCAGCCGGGACAGAAAAAATTCACCCCTCCACTTT
TRBD1,-,TRBV2,TRBJ1-1,CASTGTGSTEAFF,TGTGCCAGCACCGGGACAGGGAGCACTGAAGCTTTCTTT
-,-,TRBV18,TRBJ2-3,CASSPGGADTQYF,TGTGCCAGCTCACCAGGGGGCGCAGATACGCAGTATTTT
-,-,TRBV29-1,TRBJ2-7,CSVSGQPYEQYF,TGCAGCGTTTCCGGACAGCCCTACGAGCAGTACTTC
-,-,TRBV10-3,TRBJ2-7,CAISGQLSYEQYF,TGTGCCATCAGTGGCCAGCTCTCCTACGAGCAGTACTTC
-,-,TRBV29-1,TRBJ2-7,CSVSGFGYEQYF,TGCAGCGTCTCAGGGTTTGGCTACGAGCAGTACTTC
-,few,TRBV6-6,TRBJ1-1,CASSYSGSGAFF,TGTGCCAGCAGTTACTCGGGAAGCGGAGCTTTCTTT
-,few,TRBV15,TRBJ1-4,CATSREPTNEKLFF,TGTGCCACCAGCAGAGAGCCAACTAATGAAAAACTGTTTTTT
-,-,TRBV29-1,TRBJ2-3,CSVEHPRTDTQYF,TGCAGCGTTGAACACCCGCGCACAGATACGCAGTATTTT
TRBD1,-,TRBV7-2,TRBJ2-2,CASTLLGQGPTGELFF,TGTGCCAGCACCTTACTAGGACAGGGCCCTACCGGGGAGCTGTTTTTT
-,-,TRBV29-1,TRBJ2-3,CSVQRGPSPDTQYF,TGCAGCGTTCAGAGGGGCCCTAGCCCAGATACGCAGTATTTT
TRBD1,few,TRBV29-1,TRBJ2-7,CSVGPGGYYEQYF,TGCAGCGTTGGGCCAGGGGGCTACTACGAGCAGTACTTC